This T cell receptor (beta chain) appears in the sequencing data of a study of blood T cell repertoires in COVID-19 (TCRdb year 2020). With respect to the entire study: The collaborator samples originated in the United States, Italy and Spain and spanned the acute and convalescent phases of COVID-19. The material from the prospective study consisted of cDNA or gDNA derived from T cells, B-cell-depleted T cells, or PBMCs. The dataset comprised deeply sampled blood TCRbeta repertoires from subjects exposed to, actively infected with, or recovered from COVID-19. The repertoires were released in a freely available public database intended as a resource for research on the immune response to SARS-CoV-2. The samples were drawn from two sources: the first 160 participants of the ongoing ImmuneRACE study, and fewer than 1,500 subjects contributed by 6 global collaborators. The sample metadata nearly always contained a de-identified subject ID, COVID-19 status, age in years and sex. Where available, HLA class I and class II types were obtained from metadata supplied by the sample provider rather than from assay-based typing. Results the study describes overall, beyond this receptor: Clinical and demographic metadata were provided uncurated, with the amount varying by source and participant.

About this clone: Its cognate antigen has yet to be identified. Base quality data are lacking; no much larger clone is found one base away. The sample contains more than one DNA sequence encoding this CDR3.

The immunoSEQ Assay, a bias-controlled multiplex PCR, was used to amplify TCRbeta CDR3 regions from genomic DNA. Concerning the study's data processing: Nucleated cell counts per sample were estimated from amplification of reference gene primers within the assay. To quantify the absolute abundance of each unique TCRbeta CDR3 rearrangement, sequence reads were collapsed and filtered. For each sample, productive Simpson clonality was calculated as the square root of Simpson's diversity index over productive rearrangements. TCRdb mirrors the immuneACCESS table, restricted to in-frame sequences. Some clones are absent from its copies; in checked studies, under half trace to an unresolved V gene, and the reason for the others is unknown. Clone size and the V and J calls come from that table; the DNA yielded D and trimming. This sample has about 200,000 clones in its table, and around nine tenths of those were observed once. Clones ranked in the top ten supply under 2% of the sample.

Collaborating institutions collected whole blood in K2EDTA tubes following their own protocols. Collaborator samples were shipped for TCRbeta analysis as frozen whole blood, isolated PBMCs, or DNA extracted from either sample type. As encoded in the germline V gene, CDR1 is SGHAT while CDR2 is FQNNGV. Measured from the cysteine to the phenylalanine, the CDR3 is 15 residues long. Kept here is only the CDR3 DNA, which spans 45 bases and is read in frame from base 1. Relative to germline, V is missing 6 bases and J is missing 0 bases, with 2 bases of the junction outside any gene match. This clonotype was obtained from a man aged 18 to 29 with active or convalescent COVID-19. The V gene is TRBV11-2 and the J gene is TRBJ2-1; TRBD2 aligns with 10 central bases. The sequenced sample was peripheral blood. This receptor has the CDR3 CASSPSGSSYNEQFF. Read as DNA, the sequence is TGTGCCAGCAGTCCTAGCGGGAGCTCCTACAATGAGCAGTTCTTC.